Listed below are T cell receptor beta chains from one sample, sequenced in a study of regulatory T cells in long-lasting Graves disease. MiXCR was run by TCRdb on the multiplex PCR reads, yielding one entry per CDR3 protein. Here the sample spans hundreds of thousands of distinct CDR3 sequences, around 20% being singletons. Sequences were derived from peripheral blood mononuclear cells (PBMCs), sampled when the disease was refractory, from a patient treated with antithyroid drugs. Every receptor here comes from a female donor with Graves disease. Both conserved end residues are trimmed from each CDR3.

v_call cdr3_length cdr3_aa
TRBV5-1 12 ASSLETGWREQY
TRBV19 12 ASSIDAGGGEQY
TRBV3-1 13 ASSQAEGDLYGYT
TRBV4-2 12 ASSQVSGRETQY
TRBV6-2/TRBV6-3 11 ASSYGIYNEQF
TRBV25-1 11 ASGEGGGTPQH
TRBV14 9 ASSHGRVYT
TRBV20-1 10 SARLAVETQY
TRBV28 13 ASSPGVLSNQPQH
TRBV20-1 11 SARLALQETQY
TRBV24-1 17 ATSDYPGQGKGHYNEQF
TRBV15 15 ATSLAGFILAKNIQY
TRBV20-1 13 SATAGTGVSETQY
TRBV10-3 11 AISGGGGNEQF
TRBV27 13 ASSQNGRMNTEAF
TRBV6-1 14 ARVDRDPGDLKEQY
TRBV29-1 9 SVRWAETQY
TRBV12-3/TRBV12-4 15 ASSSGGWREREETQY
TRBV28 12 ASRPGRIATEAF
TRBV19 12 ASSVDILVTEAF
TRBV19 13 ATRLAGGKIGELF
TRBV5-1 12 ASSLTGVDEKLF
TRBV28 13 ASSRLGARNYGYT
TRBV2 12 ASSDWAGRGEQY
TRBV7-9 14 ASSSPRLAGQETQY
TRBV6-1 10 ASRETGRTIY
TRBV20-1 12 SAAVGDGSYEQY
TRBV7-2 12 ASSLYGSGWEQF
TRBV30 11 AWGETGQHTQY
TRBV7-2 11 ASSLGRAETQY
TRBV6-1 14 ASSEGQGKVTGELF
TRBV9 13 ASSGGGSTNEKLF
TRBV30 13 AWSEQTVSNQPQH
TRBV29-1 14 SVAPLAGVGTGELF
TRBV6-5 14 ASSYRPSGRSYEQY
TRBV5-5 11 ASSLLVGTEAF
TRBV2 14 ASSNPKGTDQETQY
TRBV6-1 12 ASSDRGAKNIQY
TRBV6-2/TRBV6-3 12 ASSYFGTSGEQF
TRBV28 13 ASSLMQGVVHEQY
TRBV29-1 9 SVMTDYGYT
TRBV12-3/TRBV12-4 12 ASSPPAERETQY
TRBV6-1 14 ASSASGRLNTGELF
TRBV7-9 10 ASSFRRYEQY
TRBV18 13 ASSPSQAVLVGYT
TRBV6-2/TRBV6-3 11 ASSFGFEETQY
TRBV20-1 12 SAMQRTSAYEQY
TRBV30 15 AWSGGRQGISNQPQH
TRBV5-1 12 ASSKNYGNTEAF
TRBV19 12 ASSKLAGHYEQY
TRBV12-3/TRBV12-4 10 ASSGRKETQY
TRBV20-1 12 SAALRDEGSPLH
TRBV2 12 ASSEVGTNTEAF
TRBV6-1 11 ASSDEGLGGYT